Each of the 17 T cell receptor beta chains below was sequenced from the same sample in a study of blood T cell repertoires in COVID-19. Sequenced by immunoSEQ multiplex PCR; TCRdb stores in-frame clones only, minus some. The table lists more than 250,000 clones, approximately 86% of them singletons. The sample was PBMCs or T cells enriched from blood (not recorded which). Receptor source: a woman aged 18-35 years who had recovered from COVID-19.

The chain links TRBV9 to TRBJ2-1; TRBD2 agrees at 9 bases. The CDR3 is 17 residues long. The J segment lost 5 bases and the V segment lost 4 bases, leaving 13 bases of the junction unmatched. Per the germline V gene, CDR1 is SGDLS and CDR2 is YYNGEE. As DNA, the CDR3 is TGTGCCAGCAGCTTTACTAGCGGGCTTCCGACCCACAATGAGCAGTTCTTC. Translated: CASSFTSGLPTHNEQFF. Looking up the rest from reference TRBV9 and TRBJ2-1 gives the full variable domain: DSGVTQTPKHLITATGQRVTLRCSPRSGDLSVYWYQQSLDQGLQFLIQYYNGEERAKGNILERFSAQQFPDLHSELNLSSLELGDSALYFCASSFTSGLPTHNEQFFGPGTRLTVL.

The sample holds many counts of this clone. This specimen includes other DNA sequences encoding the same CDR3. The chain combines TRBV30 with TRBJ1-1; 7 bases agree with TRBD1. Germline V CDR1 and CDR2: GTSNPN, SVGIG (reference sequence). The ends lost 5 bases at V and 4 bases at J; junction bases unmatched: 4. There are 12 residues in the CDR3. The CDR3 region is CAWATGRTEAFF. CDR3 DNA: TGTGCCTGGGCGACAGGGCGCACTGAAGCTTTCTTT.

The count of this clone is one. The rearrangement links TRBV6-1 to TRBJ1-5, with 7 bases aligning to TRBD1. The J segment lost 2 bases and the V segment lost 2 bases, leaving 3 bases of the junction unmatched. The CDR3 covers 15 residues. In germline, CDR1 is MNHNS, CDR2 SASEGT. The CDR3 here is CASSELDRGNQPQHF. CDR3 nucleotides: TGTGCCAGCAGTGAATTAGACAGGGGCAATCAGCCCCAGCATTTT.

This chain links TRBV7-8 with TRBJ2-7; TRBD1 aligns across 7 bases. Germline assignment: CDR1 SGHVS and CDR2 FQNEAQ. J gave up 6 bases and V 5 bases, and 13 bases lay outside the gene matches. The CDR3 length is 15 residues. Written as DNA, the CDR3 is TGTGCCAGCAGCCTACCCCGGGACAGTGGAGCCGAGCAGTACTTC. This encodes CASSLPRDSGAEQYF.

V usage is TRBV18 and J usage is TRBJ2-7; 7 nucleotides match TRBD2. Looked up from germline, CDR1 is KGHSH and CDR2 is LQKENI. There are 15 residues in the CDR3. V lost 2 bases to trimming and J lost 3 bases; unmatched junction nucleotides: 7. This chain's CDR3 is CASSPSGGSVYEQYF. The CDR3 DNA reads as TGTGCCAGCTCACCATCGGGAGGTAGCGTCTACGAGCAGTACTTC. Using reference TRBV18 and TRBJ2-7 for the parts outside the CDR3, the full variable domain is NAGVMQNPRHLVRRRGQEARLRCSPMKGHSHVYWYRQLPEEGLKFMVYLQKENIIDESGMPKERFSAEFPKEGPSILRIQQVVRGDSAAYFCASSPSGGSVYEQYFGPGTRLTVT.

For the CDR3, the DNA is TGTGCCAGCTTGGGGACTAGCGGGGGCCCGGACAATGAGCAGTTCTTC. It is translated as CASLGTSGGPDNEQFF. The chain uses TRBV11-3 and TRBJ2-1; 14 bases fit TRBD2. This CDR3 has 16 amino acids. J was trimmed by 5 bases and V by 8 bases; bases with no gene match: 8. Looked up from germline, CDR1 is SGHNT and CDR2 is YENEEA.

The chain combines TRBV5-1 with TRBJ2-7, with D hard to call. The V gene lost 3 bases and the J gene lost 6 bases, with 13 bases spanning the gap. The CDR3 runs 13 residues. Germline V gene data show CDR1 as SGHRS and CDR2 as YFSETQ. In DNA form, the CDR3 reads TGCGCCAGCAGCTCCACTGGTGAGGTCGAGCAGTACTTC. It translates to CASSSTGEVEQYF.

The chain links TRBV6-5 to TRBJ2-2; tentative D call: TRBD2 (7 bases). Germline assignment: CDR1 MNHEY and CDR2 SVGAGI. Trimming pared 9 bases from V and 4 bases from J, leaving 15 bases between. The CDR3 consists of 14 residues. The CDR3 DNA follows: TGTGCCAGTCTGCGGGGGCCGGCCACCGGGGAGCTGTTTTTT. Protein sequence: CASLRGPATGELFF.

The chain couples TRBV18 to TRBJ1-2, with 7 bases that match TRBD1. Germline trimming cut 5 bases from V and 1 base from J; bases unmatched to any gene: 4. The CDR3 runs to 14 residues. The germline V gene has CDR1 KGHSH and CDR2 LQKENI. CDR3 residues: CASSARQGNYGYTF. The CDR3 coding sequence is TGTGCCAGCTCAGCGAGACAGGGTAACTATGGCTACACCTTC.

The CDR3: CASSQRTGNYEQYF. The CDR3 coding sequence is TGTGCCAGCAGCCAGCGGACAGGGAACTACGAGCAGTACTTC. This chain uses TRBV7-9 with TRBJ2-7; 8 bases fit TRBD1. J was trimmed by 3 bases and V by 5 bases; bases with no gene match: 6. The CDR3 totals 14 residues. Germline V gives CDR1 SEHNR, CDR2 FQNEAQ (reference sequence). The full variable domain, rest sourced from reference TRBV7-9 and TRBJ2-7, is DTGVSQNPRHKITKRGQNVTFRCDPISEHNRLYWYRQTLGQGPEFLTYFQNEAQLEKSRLLSDRFSAERPKGSFSTLEIQRTEQGDSAMYLCASSQRTGNYEQYFGPGTRLTVT.

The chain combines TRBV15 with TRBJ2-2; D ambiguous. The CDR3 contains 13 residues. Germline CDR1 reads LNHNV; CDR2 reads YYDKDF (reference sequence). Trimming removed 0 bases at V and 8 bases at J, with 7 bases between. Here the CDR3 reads CATSRDPRGELFF. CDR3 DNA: TGTGCCACCAGCAGAGATCCCAGAGGGGAGCTGTTTTTT.

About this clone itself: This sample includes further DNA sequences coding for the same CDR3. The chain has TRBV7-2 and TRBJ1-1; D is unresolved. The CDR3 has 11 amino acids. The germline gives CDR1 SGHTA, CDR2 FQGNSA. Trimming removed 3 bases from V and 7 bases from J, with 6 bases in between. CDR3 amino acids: CASSFGLEAFF. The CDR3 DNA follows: TGTGCCAGCAGCTTCGGTCTTGAAGCTTTCTTT. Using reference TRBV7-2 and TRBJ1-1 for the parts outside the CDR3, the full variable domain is GAGVSQSPSNKVTEKGKDVELRCDPISGHTALYWYRQSLGQGLEFLIYFQGNSAPDKSGLPSDRFSAERTGGSVSTLTIQRTQQEDSAVYLCASSFGLEAFFGQGTRLTVV.

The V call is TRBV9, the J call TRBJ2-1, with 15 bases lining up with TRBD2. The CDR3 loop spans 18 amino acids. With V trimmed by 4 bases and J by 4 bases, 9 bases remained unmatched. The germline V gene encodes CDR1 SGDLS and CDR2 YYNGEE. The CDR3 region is CASSPGLAGGLLYNEQFF. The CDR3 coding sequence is TGTGCCAGCAGCCCTGGACTAGCGGGAGGGTTACTATACAATGAGCAGTTCTTC. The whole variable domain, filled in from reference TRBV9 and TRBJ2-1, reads DSGVTQTPKHLITATGQRVTLRCSPRSGDLSVYWYQQSLDQGLQFLIQYYNGEERAKGNILERFSAQQFPDLHSELNLSSLELGDSALYFCASSPGLAGGLLYNEQFFGPGTRLTVL.

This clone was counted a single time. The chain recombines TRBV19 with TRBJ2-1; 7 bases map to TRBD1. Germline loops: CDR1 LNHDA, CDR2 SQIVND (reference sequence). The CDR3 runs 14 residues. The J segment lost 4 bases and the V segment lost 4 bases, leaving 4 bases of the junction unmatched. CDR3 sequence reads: CASSTRDRYNEQFF. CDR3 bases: TGTGCCAGTAGTACCCGGGACAGATACAATGAGCAGTTCTTC.

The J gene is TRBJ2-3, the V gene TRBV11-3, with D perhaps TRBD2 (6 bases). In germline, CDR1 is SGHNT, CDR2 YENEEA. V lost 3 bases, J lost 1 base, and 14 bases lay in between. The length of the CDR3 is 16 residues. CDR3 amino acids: CASSLPHASGTDTQYF. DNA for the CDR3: TGTGCCAGCAGCTTGCCCCACGCTAGCGGCACAGATACGCAGTATTTT.

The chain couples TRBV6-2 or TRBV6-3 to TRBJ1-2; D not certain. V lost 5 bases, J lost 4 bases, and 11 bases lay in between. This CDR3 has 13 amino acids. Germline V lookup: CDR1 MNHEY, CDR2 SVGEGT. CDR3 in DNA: TGTGCCAGCAGTAGAGCCGGAGGCTATGGCTACACCTTC. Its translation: CASSRAGGYGYTF.

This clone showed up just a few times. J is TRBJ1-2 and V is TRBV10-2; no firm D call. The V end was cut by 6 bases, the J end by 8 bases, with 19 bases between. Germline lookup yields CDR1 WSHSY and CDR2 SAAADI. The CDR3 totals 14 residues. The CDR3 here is CASSREVERRGYTF. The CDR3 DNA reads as TGCGCCAGCAGCCGGGAGGTAGAAAGAAGAGGCTACACCTTC.